The sequence of this T cell receptor (beta chain) was determined in a study of radiation and T cells in renal cell carcinoma (dated by TCRdb to the early 2020s). Concerning the study at large: In total, 50 to 60 samples underwent TCR beta sequencing: roughly 25 tumors plus 27 peripheral blood samples. Across all 50 or so samples, several million unique CDR3 nucleotide sequences, encoding 2,658,974 unique CDR3 amino acid sequences, were identified.

The CDR3 goes from the cysteine to the phenylalanine over 16 residues. Kept here is only the CDR3 DNA, which spans 48 bases and is read in frame from base 1. CDR1 SGHDT and CDR2 YYEEEE were looked up in the germline V gene. V loses 0 bases, J loses 0 bases, and the germline ends lie 12 bases apart. The meaning of the sample's time point label: tumor resected at nephrectomy. What the treatment or condition label conveys for this sample: treatment-naive control, cytoreductive nephrectomy. The control tumors were taken from treatment-naive renal cell carcinoma patients who had cytoreductive nephrectomy with no earlier radiation. Every patient's renal cell carcinoma showed clear cell pathology. The control tumors used for TCR sequencing were from a few females and about a dozen males, were resected between the early 2010s and the mid-2010s, and had a median patient age of about 62 years (range about 40 to 85). Tumor processing involved mechanical dissociation, digestion with collagenase/hyaluronidase at 37 degrees C, handling in gentleMACS C tubes, and storage in liquid nitrogen. The QIAamp DNA Blood Mini Kit (Qiagen) was used to prepare genomic DNA for TCR sequencing. Samples were included in the analyses only if all quality control checks were passed.

What the work shows at the level of the full study, not this receptor alone: Because the trial had a single-armed design, the trial could not examine how radiation dose or scheduling affected the TCR repertoire. A greater number of dominant CDR3 motifs was detected in irradiated tumors than in control tumors, and a larger share of the repertoire was occupied by these motifs in irradiated tumors than in control tumors. Irradiated tumors showed higher TCR clonality than controls, with the top 100 clonotypes averaging approximately 54% of the repertoire versus roughly 43% in nephrectomy-only tumors. Only small tumor regions of 0.8 to 1 g were available, so intratumoral heterogeneity was not captured.

Turning to this clone: What antigen it recognizes has not been identified. Per-base quality was not reported, and no clone a single base away is much larger than it.

Following the manufacturer's recommendations, the immunoSEQ kit was used to generate TCR beta libraries from genomic DNA. For library preparation, a first multiplex PCR was performed with proprietary primers, followed by a second PCR in which unique barcodes were added, and bead cleanups were performed after each round. A kit-provided positive control reaction and a negative control reaction were included in every sample batch. The final libraries were assessed on an Agilent 4200 TapeStation D1000 ScreenTape, pooled by volume, and quantified by qPCR. Sequencing was performed on an Illumina NextSeq500 using a MidOutput 150-cycle cartridge, with 156 Read1 cycles, 15 Index1 cycles, and the kit custom primers. The pooled library was loaded at 0.75 to 1 pM, and about 19% PhiX control was spiked in. Per the authors' processing: The vendor-processed data were analyzed in R, and a clonotype was defined as all T cells that share the same CDR3 nucleotide sequence. For clone abundance analyses, frequencies were normalized to the 10,000 most abundant clones per sample. Public T cell clones, which averaged fewer than five per sample, were excluded before analysis. Dominant motifs were analyzed with ImmunoMap using the PAM10 matrix, a gap penalty of 30, and a homology threshold of 0.3, and motifs with a cumulative frequency of at least 0.01 were considered dominant. TCRdb obtained this table from immuneACCESS and retained in-frame rearrangements with V and J assigned. These tables miss some clones; where compared with another copy, unresolved V genes account for less than half of the shortfall, and the remainder is unexplained. The V and J calls and clone size come from that table; D and trimming were worked out from the DNA. For this sample the table gives around 23,000 clones, of which nearly 55% were detected only once. Less than 25% of the sample rests with the top ten.

The chain uses TRBV5-6 and TRBJ1-1; the D segment could be TRBD1, given 5 matching bases. The material sequenced was tumor tissue, taken from a patient whose treatment was nephrectomy without radiotherapy. This receptor was taken from a human donor with renal cell carcinoma. The CDR3 protein is CASSLGFGAMNTEAFF. The nucleotide sequence is given as TGTGCCAGCAGCTTGGGTTTCGGGGCCATGAACACTGAAGCTTTCTTT.